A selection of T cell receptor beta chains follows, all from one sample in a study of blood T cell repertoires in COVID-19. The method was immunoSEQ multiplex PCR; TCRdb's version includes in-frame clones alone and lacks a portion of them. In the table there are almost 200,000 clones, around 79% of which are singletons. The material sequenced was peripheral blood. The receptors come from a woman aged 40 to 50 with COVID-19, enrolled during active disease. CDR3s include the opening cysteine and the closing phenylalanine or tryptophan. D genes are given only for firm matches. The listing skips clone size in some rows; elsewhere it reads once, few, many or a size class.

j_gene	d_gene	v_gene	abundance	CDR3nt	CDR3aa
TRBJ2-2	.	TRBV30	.	TGTGCCTGGAGCCGCGGGGTTGGGGAGCTGTTTTTT	CAWSRGVGELFF
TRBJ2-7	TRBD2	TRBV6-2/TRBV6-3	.	TGTGCCAGCAGTCGAGTTCAAGCGGGGGTAGGCGAGCAGTACTTC	CASSRVQAGVGEQYF
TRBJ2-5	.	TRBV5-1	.	TGCGCCAGCAGTAGGGGGGGCCAAGAGACCCAGTACTTC	CASSRGGQETQYF
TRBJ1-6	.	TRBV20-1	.	TGCAGTGCTAGTGCAGGGCCGTTTGATTCACCCCTCCACTTT	CSASAGPFDSPLHF
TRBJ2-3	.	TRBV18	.	TGTGCCAGCTCGGGGTTAGCGGTCGGGGGAGATACGCAGTATTTT	CASSGLAVGGDTQYF
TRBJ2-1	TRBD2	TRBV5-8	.	TGTGCCAGCAGCTTGGAAGGGTCTAGCGGGGGTTACAATGAGCAGTTCTTC	CASSLEGSSGGYNEQFF
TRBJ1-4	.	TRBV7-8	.	TGTGCCAGCAGCCCCCAACAGGGTTCTAATGAAAAACTGTTTTTT	CASSPQQGSNEKLFF
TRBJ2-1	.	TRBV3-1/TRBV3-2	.	TGTGCCAGCAGCCAAGGATCTAGAGTCGGGGGAGTCTTC	CASSQGSRVGGVF
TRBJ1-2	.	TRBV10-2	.	TGCGCCAGCAGTGTCGTTCCCTTCTATGGCTACACCTTC	CASSVVPFYGYTF
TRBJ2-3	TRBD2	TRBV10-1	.	TGCGCCAGCAGTGAGTCGGCGACTAGCCTGTATTTT	CASSESATSLYF
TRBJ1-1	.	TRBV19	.	TGTGCCAGTAGTCAGGGGTTGACTGAAGCTTTCTTT	CASSQGLTEAFF
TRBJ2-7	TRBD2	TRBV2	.	TGTGCCAGCAGCCCGGGACTAGCGGGAAACGAGCAGTACTTC	CASSPGLAGNEQYF
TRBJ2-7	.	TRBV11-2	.	TGTGCCAGCAGCTCCGAGGCGAACTACGAGCAGTACTTC	CASSSEANYEQYF
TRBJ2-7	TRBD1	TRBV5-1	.	TGCGCCAGCAGACCCCGGGACAGCTCCTACGAGCAGTACTTC	CASRPRDSSYEQYF
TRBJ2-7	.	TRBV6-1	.	TGTGCCAGCAGTGAAGGCGCCGCGGTGGAGCAGTACTTC	CASSEGAAVEQYF
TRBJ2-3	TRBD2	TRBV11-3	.	TGTGCCAGCAGCTTAGGGACTAGCGGTTCCCCGGGGGATACGCAGTATTTT	CASSLGTSGSPGDTQYF
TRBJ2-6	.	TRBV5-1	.	TGCGCCAGCAGCTTTCAGGGTAGCTCTGGGGCCAACGTCCTGACTTTC	CASSFQGSSGANVLTF
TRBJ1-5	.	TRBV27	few	TGTGCCAGCAGTCCTAACCCCCAGACGGGGAATCAGCCCCAGCATTTT	CASSPNPQTGNQPQHF
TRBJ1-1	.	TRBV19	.	TGTGCCAGTACAGCGGCAGTAGAAATGAACACTGAAGCTTTCTTT	CASTAAVEMNTEAFF
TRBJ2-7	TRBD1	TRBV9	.	TGTGCCAGCAGCACGACAGGGGGCCTCTACGAGCAGTACTTC	CASSTTGGLYEQYF
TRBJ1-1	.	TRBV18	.	TGTGCCAGCTCACCAGGTCTAGGTAGGGACATGAACACTGAAGCTTTCTTT	CASSPGLGRDMNTEAFF
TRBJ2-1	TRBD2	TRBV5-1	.	TGCGCCAGCAGTCCACTTATCCCTAGCGGGGGGGAATCGAATGAGCAGTTCTTC	CASSPLIPSGGESNEQFF
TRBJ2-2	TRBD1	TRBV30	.	TGTGCCTGGAGTTCACAGGGGGCCGGGGAGCTGTTTTTT	CAWSSQGAGELFF
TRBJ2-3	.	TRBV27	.	TGTGCCAGCAGTTTTCGACAGAGTACGCAGTATTTT	CASSFRQSTQYF
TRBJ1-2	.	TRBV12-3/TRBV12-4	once	TGTGCCAGCAGTCTCGCCGCGAGCTACACCTTC	CASSLAASYTF
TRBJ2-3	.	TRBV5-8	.	TGTGCCAGCAGCTTTAGCCGCCTCGCGCAGTATTTT	CASSFSRLAQYF
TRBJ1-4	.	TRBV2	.	TGTGCCAGCAGCAGGGTGGCCGAGGAAAAACTGTTTTTT	CASSRVAEEKLFF
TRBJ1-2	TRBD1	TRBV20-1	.	TGCAGTGCTAGTGCGTACAGGGGAGGCAACTATGGCTACACCTTC	CSASAYRGGNYGYTF
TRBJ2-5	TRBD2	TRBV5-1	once	TGCGCCAGCAGCGCGGGACTAGCGGGAGACGGCAAGGAGACCCAGTACTTC	CASSAGLAGDGKETQYF
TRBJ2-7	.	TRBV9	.	TGTGCCAGCAGCCCTGGGCGGGGCAGGAGCTACGAGCAGTACTTC	CASSPGRGRSYEQYF
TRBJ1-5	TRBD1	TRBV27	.	TGTGCCAGCAGATTTCAGGGGGCGGGCAATCAGCCCCAGCATTTT	CASRFQGAGNQPQHF
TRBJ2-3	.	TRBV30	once	TGTGCCTGGAGTGCTGGCGGGGGCACAGATACGCAGTATTTT	CAWSAGGGTDTQYF
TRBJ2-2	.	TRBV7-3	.	TGTGCCAGCAGGGCCACCGGGGAGCTGTTTTTT	CASRATGELFF
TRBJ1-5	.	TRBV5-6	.	TGTGCCAGCAGCTTGGGGGCGCGGGGCAATCAGCCCCAGCATTTT	CASSLGARGNQPQHF
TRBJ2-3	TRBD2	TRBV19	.	TGTGCCAGTAGAAGGACTAGCGGGGGGCCAACAGATACGCAGTATTTT	CASRRTSGGPTDTQYF
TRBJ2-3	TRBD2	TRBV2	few	TGTGCCAGCCTACCGATCACTAGCGCCGATACGCAGTATTTT	CASLPITSADTQYF
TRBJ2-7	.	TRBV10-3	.	TGTGCCATCAGGAGGAGCTCCTACGAGCAGTACTTC	CAIRRSSYEQYF
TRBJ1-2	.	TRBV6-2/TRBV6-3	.	TGTGCCAGCAGTCACCGACCCTACGGGGGCTACACCTTC	CASSHRPYGGYTF
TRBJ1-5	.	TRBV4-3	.	TGCGCCAGCAGCCCCTGGGCAGGGGGCAATCAGCCCCAGCATTTT	CASSPWAGGNQPQHF
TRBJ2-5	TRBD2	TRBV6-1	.	TGTGCCAGCAGTGCCCTACTAGCGGGGGGGCAAGAGACCCAGTACTTC	CASSALLAGGQETQYF
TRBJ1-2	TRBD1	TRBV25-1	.	TGTGCCAGCAGTGGCCGGACAGGGGGGAACTATGGCTACACCTTC	CASSGRTGGNYGYTF
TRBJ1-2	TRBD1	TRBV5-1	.	TGCGCCAGCAGCTTGGCGTTACAGGGGAAAGGCTACACCTTC	CASSLALQGKGYTF
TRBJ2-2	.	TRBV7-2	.	TGTGCCAGCAGCTGGATAGGCGGGGCGACCGGGGAGCTGTTTTTT	CASSWIGGATGELFF
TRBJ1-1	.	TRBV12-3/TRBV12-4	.	TGTGCCAGCAGTCTGACAGGGAACACTGAAGCTTTCTTT	CASSLTGNTEAFF
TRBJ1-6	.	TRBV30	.	TGTGCCTGGAGTGCACAATATTTGACAGGCAGCTCCTATAATTCACCCCTCCACTTT	CAWSAQYLTGSSYNSPLHF
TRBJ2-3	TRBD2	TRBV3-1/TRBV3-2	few	TGTGCCAGCAGCCGCGGGGGGGCCGTCCCAGATACGCAGTATTTT	CASSRGGAVPDTQYF
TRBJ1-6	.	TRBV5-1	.	TGCGCCAGCAGCTTGGGATCGGATTCACCCCTCCACTTT	CASSLGSDSPLHF
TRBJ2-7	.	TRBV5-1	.	TGCGCCAGCAGCTTGGTTTTTGAGTACGAGCAGTACTTC	CASSLVFEYEQYF
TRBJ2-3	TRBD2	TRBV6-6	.	TGTGCCAGCAGCCGACTAGCGGACACAGATACGCAGTATTTT	CASSRLADTDTQYF
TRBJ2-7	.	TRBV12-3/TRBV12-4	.	TGTGCCAGCAGATATCGACAGGGAGGCGAGCAGTACTTC	CASRYRQGGEQYF
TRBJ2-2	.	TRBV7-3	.	TGTGCCAGCAGCTTCGGCAGCGCGAACACCGGGGAGCTGTTTTTT	CASSFGSANTGELFF
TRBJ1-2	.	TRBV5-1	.	TGCGCCAGCAGCTTGTCCCAGACTTTCTATGGCTACACCTTC	CASSLSQTFYGYTF
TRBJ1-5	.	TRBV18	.	TGTGCCAGCTCACCACTGACTGATCAGCCCCAGCATTTT	CASSPLTDQPQHF
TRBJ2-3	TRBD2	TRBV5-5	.	TGTGCCAGCACCGGGGGGTACGGGGGCACAGATACGCAGTATTTT	CASTGGYGGTDTQYF
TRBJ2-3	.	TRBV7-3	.	TGTGCCAGCAGCCTCAGGGGTCGGGGTTTAGGCACAGATACGCAGTATTTT	CASSLRGRGLGTDTQYF